This T cell receptor (beta chain) was obtained from a study of post-analysis software for immune sequencing data. Concerning this clonotype itself: Its antigen is not known.

Trimming removed 5 bases from V and 5 bases from J; junction bases left unmatched: 10. The CDR3 extends over 15 amino acids. Germline loops: CDR1 SGHDT, CDR2 YYEEEE. Notes on the study in general: Under the F measure, samples that were prepared in one batch clustered strongly together. Roughly five TRBV segments appeared more often in patients than in controls, and TRBV5-6, TRBV5-1 and TRBV20-1 were among these.

Unique molecular identifiers tagged the TCR beta cDNA libraries. TCRdb processed the PCR reads anew with MiXCR; each CDR3 protein has one entry. Among 800,000 to 950,000 distinct CDR3 sequences listed, about 53% were seen once. Sample: blood. The receptor's source is a girl aged 10 to 17 with multiple sclerosis. This rearrangement joins TRBV5-6 to TRBJ2-5; TRBD2 aligns across 9 bases. In DNA, the CDR3 is TGTGCCAGCAGACTAAGCGGGGGGAGAGCGGAGACCCAGTACTTC. It codes for CASRLSGGRAETQYF.